This T cell receptor (beta chain) was captured in a study of vaccination effects on CD4 cells after COVID-19. With regard to this clone: Its antigen is not identified.

Before sequencing took place, the ViraFEST assay used viral peptide pools to expand antigen-specific CD4+ T cells. Isolation of CD4+ T cells took place after about 10 days of culture. Previously uninfected by SARS-CoV-2, the vaccine recipients also showed negative nucleocapsid antibodies. In the cultures, half the medium was exchanged for IL-2 medium on days 3 and 7. The repertoire was sequenced with immunoSEQ multiplex PCR; TCRdb's copy has only in-frame clones and lacks some. The sample yields 25,000 to 30,000 clones, around 72% seen once. J was trimmed by 5 bases and V by 3 bases; bases with no gene match: 6. CDR3 length: 15 amino acids. Germline lookup yields CDR1 ENHRY and CDR2 SYGVKD.

The rearrangement joins TRBV10-3 to TRBJ1-5; 8 nucleotides line up with TRBD1. The sample in question was CD4+ T cells from PBMCs cultured with SARS-CoV-2 spike peptides, obtained before COVID-19 vaccination. This clonotype originated in a human donor who received a COVID-19 vaccine. The CDR3 DNA reads as TGTGCCATCAGTGATAGTGACAGGGGCTATCAGCCCCAGCATTTT. It codes for CAISDSDRGYQPQHF.